A single sample is the source of the 2 T cell receptor beta chains below, sequenced in a study of T cells in localized non-small cell lung cancer. Method: immunoSEQ multiplex PCR; TCRdb's copy keeps in-frame clones and lacks some. The profile shows around 40,000 clones, approximately 86% of them singletons. Source: peripheral blood, taken before any cancer treatment. Receptors originate from a man between 40 and 70 years old with stage I lung adenocarcinoma.

The chain uses TRBV7-9 and TRBJ2-1; perhaps TRBD2 as D (6 bases). V lost 1 base and J 6 bases, leaving 10 bases between the germline ends. The CDR3 runs to 14 residues. Looked up from germline, CDR1 is SEHNR and CDR2 is FQNEAQ (reference sequence). This chain's CDR3 is CASSLVGLPNEQFF. The CDR3 DNA sequence: TGTGCCAGCAGCTTAGTGGGACTCCCCAATGAGCAGTTCTTC. The whole variable domain, filled in from reference TRBV7-9 and TRBJ2-1, reads DTGVSQNPRHKITKRGQNVTFRCDPISEHNRLYWYRQTLGQGPEFLTYFQNEAQLEKSRLLSDRFSAERPKGSFSTLEIQRTEQGDSAMYLCASSLVGLPNEQFFGPGTRLTVL.

This chain joins TRBV15 and TRBJ2-1, with TRBD2 as a possible D gene (6 bases). Germline assignment: CDR1 LNHNV and CDR2 YYDKDF (reference sequence). V was trimmed by 1 base and J by 8 bases, leaving 21 bases between them. The CDR3 runs to 17 residues. CDR3 DNA sequence: TGTGCCACCAGCAGAGGCGAAGACTCTGGGGGGTCCGATGAGCAGTTCTTC. Translated: CATSRGEDSGGSDEQFF.